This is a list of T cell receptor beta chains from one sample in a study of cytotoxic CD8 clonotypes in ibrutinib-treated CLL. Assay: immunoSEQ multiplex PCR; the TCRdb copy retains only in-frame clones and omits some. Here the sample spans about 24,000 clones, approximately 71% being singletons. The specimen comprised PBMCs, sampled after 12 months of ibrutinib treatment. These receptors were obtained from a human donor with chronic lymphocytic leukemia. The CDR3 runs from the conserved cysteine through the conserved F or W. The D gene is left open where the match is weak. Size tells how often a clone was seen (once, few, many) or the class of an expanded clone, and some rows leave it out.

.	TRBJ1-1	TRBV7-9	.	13	TGTGCCAGCAGCCGAGGGGGGAACACTGAAGCTTTCTTT	CASSRGGNTEAFF
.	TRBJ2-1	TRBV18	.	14	TGTGCCAGCTCACCTATGGCTTCCTACAATGAGCAGTTCTTC	CASSPMASYNEQFF
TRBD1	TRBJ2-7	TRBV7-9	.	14	TGTGCCAGCAGCGATCACAGGGGATCCTACGAGCAGTACTTC	CASSDHRGSYEQYF
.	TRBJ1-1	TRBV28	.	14	TGTGCCTTCTCCCCACGGGGTGGGAACACTGAAGCTTTCTTT	CAFSPRGGNTEAFF
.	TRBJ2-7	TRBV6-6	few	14	TGTGCCAGCACCTCAGGGGGAGGTCCTCTTGAGCAGTACTTC	CASTSGGGPLEQYF
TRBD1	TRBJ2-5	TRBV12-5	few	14	TGTGCTAGTGCCATAGGGACAGGGTCAGAGACCCAGTACTTC	CASAIGTGSETQYF
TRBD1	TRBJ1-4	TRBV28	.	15	TGTGCCAGCAGTTCCTTTCCGCAGGGGGGTGAAAAACTGTTTTTT	CASSSFPQGGEKLFF
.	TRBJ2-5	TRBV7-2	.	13	TGTGCCAGCAGCTTAGTGGGAGGCGAGACCCAGTACTTC	CASSLVGGETQYF
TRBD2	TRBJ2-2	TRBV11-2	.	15	TGTGCCAGCAGCTCCAGCGGGGGAGGTACCGGGGAGCTGTTTTTT	CASSSSGGGTGELFF
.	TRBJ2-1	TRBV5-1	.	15	TGCGCCAGCAGCTCAGGGGGGAGCTCCTACAATGAGCAGTTCTTC	CASSSGGSSYNEQFF
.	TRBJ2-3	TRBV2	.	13	TGTGCCAGCAGACCTATGGGACTCGCTACGCAGTATTTT	CASRPMGLATQYF
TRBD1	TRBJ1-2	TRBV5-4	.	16	TGTGCCAGCAGCTTGAAGGGGGCGGATTTTAACTATGGCTACACCTTC	CASSLKGADFNYGYTF
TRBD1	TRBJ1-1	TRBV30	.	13	TGTGCCTGGACAGGACAGGCGAACACTGAAGCTTTCTTT	CAWTGQANTEAFF
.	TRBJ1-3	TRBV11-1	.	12	TGTGCCAGCAGCTTATCTGGAAACACCATATATTTT	CASSLSGNTIYF
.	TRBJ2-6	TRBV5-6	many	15	TGTGCCAGCAGCTACCTGAGGTCTGGGGCCAACGTCCTGACTTTC	CASSYLRSGANVLTF
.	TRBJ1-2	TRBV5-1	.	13	TGCGCCAGCAGCCCCAGGGGAAGCTATGGCTACACCTTC	CASSPRGSYGYTF